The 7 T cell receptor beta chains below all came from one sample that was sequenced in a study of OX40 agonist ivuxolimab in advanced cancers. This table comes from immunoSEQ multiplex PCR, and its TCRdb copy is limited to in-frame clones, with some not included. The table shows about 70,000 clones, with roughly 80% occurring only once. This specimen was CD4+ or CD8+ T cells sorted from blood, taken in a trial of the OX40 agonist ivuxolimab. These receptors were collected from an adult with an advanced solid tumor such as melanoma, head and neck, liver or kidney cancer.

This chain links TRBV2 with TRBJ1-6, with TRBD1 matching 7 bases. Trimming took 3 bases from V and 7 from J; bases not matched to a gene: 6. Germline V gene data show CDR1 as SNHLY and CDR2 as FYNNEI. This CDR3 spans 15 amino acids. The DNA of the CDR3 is TGTGCCAGCAGTGAGGACAGGCTACGAAATTCACCCCTCCACTTT. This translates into CASSEDRLRNSPLHF.

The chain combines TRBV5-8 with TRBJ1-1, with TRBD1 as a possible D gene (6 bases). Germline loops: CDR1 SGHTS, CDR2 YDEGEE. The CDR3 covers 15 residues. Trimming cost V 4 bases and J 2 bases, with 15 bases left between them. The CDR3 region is CASSQKGGANTEAFF. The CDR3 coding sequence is TGTGCCAGCAGCCAAAAAGGGGGGGCTAACACTGAAGCTTTCTTT.

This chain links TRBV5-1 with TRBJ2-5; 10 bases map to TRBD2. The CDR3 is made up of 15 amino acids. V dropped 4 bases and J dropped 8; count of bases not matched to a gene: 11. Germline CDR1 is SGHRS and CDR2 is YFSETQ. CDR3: CASSVGLAVRVTQYF. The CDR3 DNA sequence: TGCGCCAGCAGCGTCGGACTAGCGGTCCGGGTAACCCAGTACTTC.

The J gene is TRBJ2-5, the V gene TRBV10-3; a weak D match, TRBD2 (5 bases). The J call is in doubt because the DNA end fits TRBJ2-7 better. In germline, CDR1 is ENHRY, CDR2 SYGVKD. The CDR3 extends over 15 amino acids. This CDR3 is CAISDDVASGYEQYF. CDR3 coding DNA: TGTGCCATCAGTGATGATGTGGCCAGCGGCTACGAGCAGTACTTC.

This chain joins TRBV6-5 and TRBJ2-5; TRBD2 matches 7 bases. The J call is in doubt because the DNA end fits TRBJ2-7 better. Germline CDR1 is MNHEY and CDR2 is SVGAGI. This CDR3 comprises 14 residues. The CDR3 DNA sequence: TGTGCCAGCAGGCGACTAGCAGCCTCCTACGAGCAGTACTTC. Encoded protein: CASRRLAASYEQYF.

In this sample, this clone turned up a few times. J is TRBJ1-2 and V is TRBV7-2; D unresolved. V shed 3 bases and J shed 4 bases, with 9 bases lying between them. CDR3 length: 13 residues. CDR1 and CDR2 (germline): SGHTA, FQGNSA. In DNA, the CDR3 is TGTGCCAGCAGCTTCTCAGATCCCTATGGCTACACCTTC. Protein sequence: CASSFSDPYGYTF.

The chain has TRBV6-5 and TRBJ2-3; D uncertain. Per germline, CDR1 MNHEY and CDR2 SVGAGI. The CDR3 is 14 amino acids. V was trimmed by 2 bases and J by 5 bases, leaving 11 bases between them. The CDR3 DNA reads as TGTGCCAGCAGTTACCCCGGCTTCAGAGATACGCAGTATTTT. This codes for CASSYPGFRDTQYF.